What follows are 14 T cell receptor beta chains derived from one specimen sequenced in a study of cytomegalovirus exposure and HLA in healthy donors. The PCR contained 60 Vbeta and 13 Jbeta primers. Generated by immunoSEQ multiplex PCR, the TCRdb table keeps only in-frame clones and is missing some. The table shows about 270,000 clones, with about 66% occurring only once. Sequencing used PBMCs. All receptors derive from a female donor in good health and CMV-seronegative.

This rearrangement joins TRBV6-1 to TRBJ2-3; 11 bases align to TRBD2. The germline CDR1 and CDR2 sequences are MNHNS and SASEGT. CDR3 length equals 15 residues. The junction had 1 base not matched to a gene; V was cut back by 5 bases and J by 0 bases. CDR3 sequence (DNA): TGTGCCAGCAGTTGGACTAGCGGGAGCACAGATACGCAGTATTTT. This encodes CASSWTSGSTDTQYF.

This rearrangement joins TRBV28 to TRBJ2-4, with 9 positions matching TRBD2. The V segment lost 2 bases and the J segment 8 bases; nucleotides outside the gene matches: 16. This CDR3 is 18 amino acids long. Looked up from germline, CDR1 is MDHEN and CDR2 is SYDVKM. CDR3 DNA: TGTGCCAGCAGTTTAGACCTAGCGGGAAGGGGGTTAACGGACATTCAGTACTTC. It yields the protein CASSLDLAGRGLTDIQYF.

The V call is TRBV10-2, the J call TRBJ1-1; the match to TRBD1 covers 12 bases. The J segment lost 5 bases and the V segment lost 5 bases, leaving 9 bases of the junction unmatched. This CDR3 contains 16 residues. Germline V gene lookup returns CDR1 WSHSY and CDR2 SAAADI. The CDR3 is CASSFAGQGAGTEAFF. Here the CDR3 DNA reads TGCGCCAGCAGTTTTGCGGGACAGGGGGCAGGGACTGAAGCTTTCTTT.

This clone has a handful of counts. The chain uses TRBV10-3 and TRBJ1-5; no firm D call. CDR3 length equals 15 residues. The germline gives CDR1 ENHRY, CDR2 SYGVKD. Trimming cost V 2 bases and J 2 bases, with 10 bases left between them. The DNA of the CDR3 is TGTGCCATCAGTGAGGACCGCGGAGGCAATCAGCCCCAGCATTTT. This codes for CAISEDRGGNQPQHF.

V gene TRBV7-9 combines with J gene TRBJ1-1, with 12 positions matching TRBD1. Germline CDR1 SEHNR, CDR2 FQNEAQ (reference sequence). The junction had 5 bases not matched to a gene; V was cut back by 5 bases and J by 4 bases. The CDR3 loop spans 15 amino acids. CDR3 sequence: CASSPGTGGGTEAFF. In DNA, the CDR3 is TGTGCCAGCAGCCCCGGGACAGGGGGCGGCACTGAAGCTTTCTTT.

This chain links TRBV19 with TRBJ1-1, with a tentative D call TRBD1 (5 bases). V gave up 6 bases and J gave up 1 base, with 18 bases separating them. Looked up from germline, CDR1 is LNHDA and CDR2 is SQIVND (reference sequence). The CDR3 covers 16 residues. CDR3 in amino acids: CASRPSSGGRNTEAFF. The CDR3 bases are TGTGCCAGTAGACCTTCTAGCGGGGGAAGGAACACTGAAGCTTTCTTT.

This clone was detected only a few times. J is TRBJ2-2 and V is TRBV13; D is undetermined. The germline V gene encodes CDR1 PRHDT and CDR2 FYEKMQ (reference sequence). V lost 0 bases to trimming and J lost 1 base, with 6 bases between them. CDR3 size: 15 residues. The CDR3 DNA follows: TGTGCCAGCAGCTTAGGCGGGTTGAACACCGGGGAGCTGTTTTTT. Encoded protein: CASSLGGLNTGELFF. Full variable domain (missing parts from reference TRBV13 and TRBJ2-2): AAGVIQSPRHLIKEKRETATLKCYPIPRHDTVYWYQQGPGQDPQFLISFYEKMQSDKGSIPDRFSAQQFSDYHSELNMSSLELGDSALYFCASSLGGLNTGELFFGEGSRLTVL.

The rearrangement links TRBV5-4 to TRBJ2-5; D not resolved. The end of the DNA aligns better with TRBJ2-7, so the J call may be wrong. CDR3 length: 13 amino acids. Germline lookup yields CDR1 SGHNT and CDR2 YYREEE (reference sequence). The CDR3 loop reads CASSMRGNYEQYF. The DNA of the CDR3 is TGTGCCAGCAGTATGCGCGGAAACTACGAGCAGTACTTC.

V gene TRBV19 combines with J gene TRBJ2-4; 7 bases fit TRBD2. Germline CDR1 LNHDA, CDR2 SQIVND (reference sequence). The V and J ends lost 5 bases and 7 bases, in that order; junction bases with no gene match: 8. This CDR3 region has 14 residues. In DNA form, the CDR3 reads TGTGCCAGTAGTTATCCCAGCGGGACCAACATTCAGTACTTC. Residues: CASSYPSGTNIQYF.

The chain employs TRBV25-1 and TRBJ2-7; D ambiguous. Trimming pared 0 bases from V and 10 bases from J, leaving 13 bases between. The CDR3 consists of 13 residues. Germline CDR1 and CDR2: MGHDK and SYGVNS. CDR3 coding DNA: TGTGCCAGCAGTGAATACGGAACGAGGAATCAGTACTTC. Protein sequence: CASSEYGTRNQYF.

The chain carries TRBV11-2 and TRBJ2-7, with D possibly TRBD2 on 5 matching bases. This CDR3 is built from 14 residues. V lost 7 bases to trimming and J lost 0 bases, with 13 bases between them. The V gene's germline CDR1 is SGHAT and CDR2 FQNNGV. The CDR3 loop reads CASTRGGSSYEQYF. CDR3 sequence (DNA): TGTGCCAGCACCCGAGGTGGGAGCTCCTACGAGCAGTACTTC.

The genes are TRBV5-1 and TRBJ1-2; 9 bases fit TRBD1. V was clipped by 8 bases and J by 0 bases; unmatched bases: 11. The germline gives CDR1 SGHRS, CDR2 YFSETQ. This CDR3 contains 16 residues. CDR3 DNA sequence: TGCGCCAGGGGTGGGACAGGGACAGCTCCTAACTATGGCTACACCTTC. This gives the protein CARGGTGTAPNYGYTF.

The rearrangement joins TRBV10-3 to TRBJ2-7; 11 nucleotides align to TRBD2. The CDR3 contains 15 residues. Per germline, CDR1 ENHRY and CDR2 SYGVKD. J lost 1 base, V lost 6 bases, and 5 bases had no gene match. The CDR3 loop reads CAISPGTSGSYEQYF. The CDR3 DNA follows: TGTGCCATCAGCCCCGGGACTAGCGGATCCTACGAGCAGTACTTC.

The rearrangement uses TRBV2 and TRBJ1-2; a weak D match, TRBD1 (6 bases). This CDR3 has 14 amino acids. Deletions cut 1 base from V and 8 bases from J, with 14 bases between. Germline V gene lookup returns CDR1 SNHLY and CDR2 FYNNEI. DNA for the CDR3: TGTGCCAGCAGTGAAGGCACAGGGCGGAAAGGCTACACCTTC. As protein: CASSEGTGRKGYTF.